This T cell receptor beta chain was recovered during a study of blood T cells in healthy people across ages. Sample-barcoded 5' priming and a J-beta primer mix drove a second PCR of 7 to 11 cycles. TCRdb called the 5' RACE reads again in MiXCR, with one record for every CDR3 protein. The table includes 600,000 to 650,000 distinct CDR3 sequences, about 54% detected once. CDR1 is SGHRS and CDR2 is YFSETQ in the germline V gene. The CDR3 has 15 residues. V shed 1 base and J 1 base; nucleotides not matched to a gene: 3. Remarks on this clonotype: The antigen remains unidentified.

The study, taken as a whole, reports: Unsorted PBMC input precluded a conclusive naive versus antigen-experienced comparison.

V gene TRBV5-1 combines with J gene TRBJ2-7; TRBD1 matches 9 bases. Sequenced input: blood. The receptor's source is a man aged 60-69 years in good health. CDR3 residues: CASSLSTGGSYEQYF. In DNA form, the CDR3 reads TGCGCCAGCAGCTTGTCGACAGGGGGGTCCTACGAGCAGTACTTC.